The 2 T cell receptor beta chains given below trace back to one sample, sequenced in a study of blood T cell repertoires in COVID-19. The data were produced by immunoSEQ multiplex PCR, yet TCRdb's version contains in-frame clones alone and is incomplete. The sample has 70,000 to 95,000 clones, 65% to 85% seen once. The sequenced sample was peripheral blood. The origin of the receptors is a woman between 55 and 75 years old with acute or convalescent COVID-19.

The chain recombines TRBV19 with TRBJ2-2; 8 bases match TRBD1. The CDR3 is made up of 13 amino acids. After removal of 11 bases from V and 7 bases from J, the junction contained 9 bases not matched to a gene. Germline V lookup: CDR1 LNHDA, CDR2 SQIVND (reference sequence). The CDR3 sequence: CAGSTGVGGELFF. As DNA, the CDR3 is TGTGCCGGGTCGACAGGGGTTGGCGGGGAGCTGTTTTTT.

This clone turned up a few times. The chain links TRBV3-1 (or the pseudogene TRBV3-2) to TRBJ1-1; no definite D call. V was cut by 1 base and J by 5 bases, with 11 bases left in between. The CDR3 runs 14 residues. From germline, CDR1 is LGHDT and CDR2 YNNKEL (reference sequence). As DNA, the CDR3 is TGTGCCAGCAGCCAAGGAGGGAAGAGGACTGAAGCTTTCTTT. Its protein is CASSQGGKRTEAFF.